This T cell receptor (beta chain) originates from a study of human T cells and chemical hapten exposure. The CDR3 runs to 13 residues. Trimming took off 7 bases at V and 9 bases at J, with 18 bases between the two ends. In germline, CDR1 is ENHRY, CDR2 SYGVKD. TCRdb re-analysed the RACE reads in MiXCR, keeping a single row per CDR3 protein. Altogether 200,000 to 300,000 distinct CDR3 sequences are present, around 9.3% being singletons, with the ten largest covering 2% to 2.5%. Documented time point: pre-sensitization, week 0. The treatment was: therapeutic diphenylcyclopropenone sensitization with weekly scalp DPC. This clonotype was observed a few times.

The genes are TRBV10-3 and TRBJ1-1; maybe TRBD1 (6 bases). This sequence was found in a woman between 40 and 50 years old with alopecia areata. Some clones in this sample may be carry-over from other donors' samples. Specimen: whole blood, collected in connection with sensitization to the hapten diphenylcyclopropenone (DPC). The CDR3 region is CAITVPGQGKAFF. CDR3 nucleotides: TGTGCCATCACCGTCCCGGGACAAGGTAAAGCTTTCTTT.